Below, 14 T cell receptor beta chains from the same sample are listed, as sequenced in a study of tumor and adjacent non-tumor tissue in lung cancer. The library came from three nested PCR rounds adapted from ARM-PCR protocols. MiXCR was run by TCRdb on the multiplex PCR reads, yielding one entry per CDR3 protein. Here the sample spans 60,000 to 70,000 distinct CDR3 sequences, 65% to 80% being singletons. The template was RNA from unsorted bulk tissue. This non-tumor lung sample came from over 3 cm beyond the tumor edge. Sequencing was carried out using distant non-tumor lung tissue. The receptors come from a man between 60 and 70 years old with non-small cell lung cancer.

CDR3 sequence reads: CASSPTRGTEEQYF. The CDR3 coding sequence is TGTGCCAGCAGCCCGACAAGGGGTACGGAGGAGCAGTACTTC. The chain links TRBV4-2 to TRBJ2-7; possibly TRBD1 for D (5 bases). This CDR3 region has 14 residues. With 4 bases removed from V and 7 bases from J, the gap between germline ends came to 17 bases. CDR1 is LGHNA, CDR2 YNFKEQ, per germline.

This chain uses TRBV6-1 with TRBJ2-5; D call uncertain. Germline V CDR1 and CDR2: MNHNS, SASEGT. This CDR3 comprises 12 residues. V was cut by 5 bases and J by 3 bases, with 7 bases left in between. The CDR3, as DNA: TGTGCCAGCAGTATAGCAGAAGAGACCCAGTACTTC. Protein: CASSIAEETQYF.

A note on this clonotype: In this CDR3 the conserved last residue, phenylalanine or tryptophan, is missing, so a read error is likely. The chain couples TRBV6-5 to TRBJ2-1; no clear D gene. CDR1 is MNHEY and CDR2 is SVGAGI in the germline V gene. This CDR3 contains 14 residues. CDR3 nucleotide sequence: TGTGTCAGCAATTCTAACACGGACTACAATGAGCAGTTCCTC. Encoded protein: CVSNSNTDYNEQFL.

V and J are TRBV29-1 and TRBJ2-3; 12 nucleotides agree with TRBD2. The CDR3 spans 14 residues. V shed 8 bases, J shed 5 bases, and the junction held 8 bases outside the gene matches. Per the germline V gene, CDR1 is SQVTM and CDR2 is ANQGSEA. The CDR3 nucleotides are TGCAGCAAGACTAGCGGGAGTAGTATAGATACGCAGTATTTT. It yields the protein CSKTSGSSIDTQYF.

CDR3 amino acids: CASSDKGGEPGQPQHF. The CDR3 DNA reads as TGCGCCAGCAGTGATAAGGGAGGGGAGCCAGGTCAGCCCCAGCATTTT. This chain joins TRBV10-2 and TRBJ1-5; possible D gene TRBD1, 5 bases. In germline, CDR1 is WSHSY, CDR2 SAAADI. There are 16 residues in the CDR3. The V end was cut by 3 bases, the J end by 6 bases, with 18 bases between.

On this clonotype: A read error may account for a junction end that differs from germline. The chain carries TRBV5-6 and TRBJ2-7; 7 bases fit TRBD2. Germline-derived CDR1 and CDR2 are SGHDT and YYEEEE. The CDR3 spans 13 residues. The CDR3 DNA sequence: TGTGCCAGCAGCTCAGCGGGAAGTGGTGAGCAGTGCTTC. Its protein product is CASSSAGSGEQCF.

V and J are TRBV6-1 and TRBJ1-5; the D gene is possibly TRBD1 (5 bases). Trimming took off 8 bases at V and 15 bases at J, with 26 bases between the two ends. From germline, CDR1 is MNHNS and CDR2 SASEGT. The CDR3 is made up of 14 amino acids. Here the CDR3 DNA reads TGTGCCAGCGTCTGGGGGGTTAGCAATCAGCCACGGCATTTT. Protein sequence: CASVWGVSNQPRHF.

CDR3 nucleotides: TGTGCCAGCAGCCAAGCTCCTAGCGGGAGGGCCGGTGACAATGAGCAGTTCTTC. Its translation is CASSQAPSGRAGDNEQFF. The V and J genes are TRBV14 and TRBJ2-1, with TRBD2 identical over 12 bases. Germline lookup yields CDR1 SGHDN and CDR2 FVKESK. V was pared by 1 base and J by 5 bases, with 9 bases of the junction left unmatched. The CDR3 contains 18 residues.

Ten or more counts support this clonotype. The rearrangement joins TRBV21-1 to TRBJ2-7. TRBV21-1 is reported as a pseudogene. The CDR3 runs 12 residues. CDR3 amino acids: CASSKESDEQYF. In DNA form, the CDR3 reads TGTGCCAGCAGCAAAGAAAGCGACGAGCAGTACTTC.

The genes are TRBV10-3 and TRBJ2-7; maybe TRBD1 (6 bases). V gave up 7 bases and J gave up 2 bases, with 12 bases separating them. Germline V gives CDR1 ENHRY, CDR2 SYGVKD. CDR3 length: 13 residues. As DNA, the CDR3 is TGTGCCATCACCCAGGGGCCCCCCTACGAGCAGTACTTC. Translating gives CAITQGPPYEQYF.

The sample holds a few counts of this clonotype. A much bigger clone sits one base away, suggesting this may be a read error. CDR3 sequence: CSSSGKAASSYNEQFF. In DNA form, the CDR3 reads TGTTCCAGCAGTGGAAAGGCAGCCAGCTCCTACAATGAGCAGTTCTTC. The J gene is TRBJ2-1, the V gene TRBV6-1; no reliable D call. The CDR3 covers 16 residues. Germline V gene sequence: CDR1 MNHNS, CDR2 SASEGT.

As regards this clonotype: One end of the junction does not line up with germline, which may come from a read error. The chain is built from TRBV6-6 and TRBJ2-7; D ambiguous. Germline-derived CDR1 and CDR2 are MNHNY and SVGAGI (reference sequence). This CDR3 contains 11 residues. The CDR3 sequence is CASSVSYEHYF. The CDR3 coding sequence is TGTGCCAGCAGCGTCTCCTACGAGCACTACTTC.

The chain has TRBV6-2 or TRBV6-3 and TRBJ1-5; D is undetermined. V was pared by 9 bases and J by 7 bases, with 19 bases between. From germline, CDR1 is MNHEY and CDR2 SVGEGT. This CDR3 has 14 amino acids. CDR3 loop: CARSRAGSGQPQHF. The CDR3 DNA follows: TGTGCCAGGAGTCGCGCGGGGTCTGGGCAGCCCCAGCATTTT.

On this clonotype: A much bigger clone sits one base away, suggesting this may be a read error. The CDR3 carries no conserved terminal phenylalanine or tryptophan, so it likely arises from a read error. The chain is built from TRBV20-1 and TRBJ2-1; TRBD2 aligns across 11 bases. The ends lost 5 bases at V and 8 bases at J; junction bases unmatched: 14. The CDR3 is 16 amino acids. Germline CDR1 and CDR2: DFQATT and SNEGSKA (reference sequence). The CDR3 sequence: CSAPGLAVLGSDEQFL. The CDR3 DNA follows: TGCAGTGCTCCGGGACTAGCGGTCCTGGGCTCGGATGAGCAGTTCCTC.